The following is a TCR beta chain sequence with its context. Construction of TCR beta libraries relied on iRepertoire HTBI primers and on Arm-PCR targeting CDR3 regions. Via MiXCR, TCRdb re-called the multiplex PCR reads, giving one row per CDR3 protein. This sample has under 500,000 distinct CDR3 sequences, with less than 25% found just once. Germline loops: CDR1 LGHDT, CDR2 YNNKEL (reference sequence). This CDR3 region has 15 residues. V shed 0 bases and J shed 3 bases, with 11 bases lying between them. The data stem from a study of regulatory T cells in long-lasting Graves disease. The time point: persistent/refractory GD, antithyroid drugs over 5 years with positive TRAb. The TCR library was made from RNA that had been extracted from PBMCs in TRIzol.

The chain employs TRBV3-1 and TRBJ1-1; D perhaps matches TRBD1 (5 bases). Sequences were derived from peripheral blood mononuclear cells (PBMCs), sampled when the disease was refractory, from a patient treated with antithyroid drugs. This clonotype was sampled from a female donor with Graves disease. CDR3 coding DNA: TGTGCCAGCAGCCAAGATGACAGATTGGACACTGAAGCTTTCTTT. It translates to CASSQDDRLDTEAFF.